Included here is one T cell receptor beta chain sequence, with context. Its target is not known. V was cut by 5 bases and J by 4 bases, with 15 bases left in between. The V gene's germline CDR1 is LGHNA and CDR2 YSLEER. There are 15 residues in the CDR3. The data belong to a study of cytomegalovirus exposure and HLA in healthy donors. Study-level results: Later analysis associated a missense DCLRE1C variant with TCR beta V- and J-gene trimming. Highly shared sequence variants in one cluster were likely a sequencing artifact.

The study ran its PCR with 60 Vbeta and 13 Jbeta primers. In the original analysis: The count from a later analysis was 65 million to 90 million unique TCR beta chains, some 12 million of them shared. Clones were read by immunoSEQ multiplex PCR, and TCRdb kept only the in-frame ones, dropping some. V and J calls and clone size come straight from that table; D and trimming were deduced from the DNA. Among 95,000 to 110,000 clones listed, approximately 72% were seen once. The TCR was taken from a woman between 45 and 60 years old in good health and CMV-seronegative. The sample comprised PBMCs. The chain recombines TRBV4-3 with TRBJ2-1; tentative D call: TRBD2 (6 bases). The CDR3 DNA follows: TGCGCCAGCAGCTCGGACTACCTTTATTACAATGAGCAGTTCTTC. This codes for CASSSDYLYYNEQFF.